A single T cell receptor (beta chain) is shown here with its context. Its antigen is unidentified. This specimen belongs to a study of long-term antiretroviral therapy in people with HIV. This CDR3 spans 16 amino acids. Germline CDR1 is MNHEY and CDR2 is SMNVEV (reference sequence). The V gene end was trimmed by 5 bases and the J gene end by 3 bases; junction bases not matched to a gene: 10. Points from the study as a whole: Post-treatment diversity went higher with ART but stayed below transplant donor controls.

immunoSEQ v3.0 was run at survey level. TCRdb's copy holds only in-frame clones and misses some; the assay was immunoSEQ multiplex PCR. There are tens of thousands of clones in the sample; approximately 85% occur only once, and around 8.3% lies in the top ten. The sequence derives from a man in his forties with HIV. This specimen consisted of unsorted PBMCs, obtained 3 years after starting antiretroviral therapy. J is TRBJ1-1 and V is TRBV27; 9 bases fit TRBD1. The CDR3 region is CASSRETRDRDTEAFF. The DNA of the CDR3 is TGTGCCAGCAGTCGAGAGACCCGGGACAGGGACACTGAAGCTTTCTTT.